This entry concerns a single T cell receptor beta chain. The data belong to a study of blood T cells in healthy people across ages. The CDR3 is made up of 16 amino acids. Germline values: CDR1 SGHRS, CDR2 YFSETQ. The trim removed 3 bases at V and 5 bases at J, leaving 6 bases unmatched. For the second PCR, which ran for 7 to 11 cycles, a sample-barcoded 5' primer and a J-beta primer mix were used. The template-switch adaptor was a 5' adaptor with 12 random nucleotides. It tagged each cDNA molecule. TCRdb itself ran the 5' RACE reads through MiXCR, one entry per CDR3 protein. Here the sample spans about 780,000 distinct CDR3 sequences, roughly 26% being singletons. This sample also belongs to another study, concerning T cells of mothers and their children. That work contributes: Extraction yielded RNA that went, in full, into cDNA synthesis at roughly 1.4 ug per 15 ul.

The source of this sequence is a boy between 10 and 17 years old in good health. Sample: blood. The gene calls are TRBV5-1 and TRBJ2-1, with TRBD2 identical over 12 bases. The CDR3 loop reads CASSSRLAGANNEQFF. The CDR3 DNA reads TGCGCCAGCAGCTCAAGACTAGCGGGGGCCAACAATGAGCAGTTCTTC.